The 18 T cell receptor beta chains given below trace back to one sample, sequenced in a study of blood T cell repertoires in COVID-19. Measured with immunoSEQ multiplex PCR; TCRdb has only the in-frame clones, and not every one. Of about 150,000 clones listed, 80% are singletons. The sequenced material came from peripheral blood. All receptors come from a man aged 55 to 69 with active or convalescent COVID-19.

The rearrangement links TRBV4-2 to TRBJ1-1; 8 nucleotides match TRBD1. Trimming took 0 bases from V and 1 from J; bases not matched to a gene: 7. Looked up from germline, CDR1 is LGHNA and CDR2 is YNFKEQ. This CDR3 is built from 17 residues. CDR3 nucleotides: TGTGCCAGCAGCCAAGATGGCAGGGGGCGCGGGAACACTGAAGCTTTCTTT. Amino acid sequence: CASSQDGRGRGNTEAFF.

V usage is TRBV11-3 and J usage is TRBJ2-1, with no clear D. Germline lookup yields CDR1 SGHNT and CDR2 YENEEA. The V and J ends lost 0 bases and 4 bases respectively, with 10 bases between them. The CDR3 consists of 15 residues. The CDR3 DNA is TGTGCCAGCAGCTTAGATTTTCAGTTATACAATGAGCAGTTCTTC. Protein: CASSLDFQLYNEQFF. The variable domain in full, with the rest retrieved from reference TRBV11-3 and TRBJ2-1, is EAGVVQSPRYKIIEKKQPVAFWCNPISGHNTLYWYLQNLGQGPELLIRYENEEAVDDSQLPKDRFSAERLKGVDSTLKIQPAELGDSAVYLCASSLDFQLYNEQFFGPGTRLTVL.

V gene TRBV27 combines with J gene TRBJ2-1; 9 bases align to TRBD1. Losses at the gene ends were 7 bases for V and 8 bases for J; bases not matched to a gene: 12. Per germline, CDR1 MNHEY and CDR2 SMNVEV (reference sequence). This CDR3 has 15 residues. For the CDR3, the DNA is TGTGCCAGCATTTCGCCGGGACAGGGTTTATATGAGCAGTTCTTC. The encoded protein is CASISPGQGLYEQFF.

The chain couples TRBV2 to TRBJ2-3; weak D call: TRBD1 (5 bases). The CDR3 is 14 amino acids. The V and J ends lost 3 bases and 0 bases respectively, with 7 bases between them. Germline CDR1 SNHLY, CDR2 FYNNEI. The CDR3 DNA is TGTGCCAGCAGTGAGGGGCATAGCACAGATACGCAGTATTTT. It is translated as CASSEGHSTDTQYF. The variable domain in full, completed from reference TRBV2 and TRBJ2-3, reads EPEVTQTPSHQVTQMGQEVILRCVPISNHLYFYWYRQILGQKVEFLVSFYNNEISEKSEIFDDQFSVERPDGSNFTLKIRSTKLEDSAMYFCASSEGHSTDTQYFGPGTRLTVL.

The V gene is TRBV28, the J gene TRBJ2-7, with 9 bases matching TRBD2. The trim removed 3 bases at V and 4 bases at J, leaving 10 bases unmatched. This CDR3 region has 16 residues. CDR1 is MDHEN, CDR2 SYDVKM, per germline. The CDR3 region is CASSFPLAGFGYEQYF. DNA of the CDR3: TGTGCCAGCAGTTTCCCCCTAGCGGGGTTCGGGTACGAGCAGTACTTC.

The sample holds a few counts of this clone. The chain has TRBV11-2 and TRBJ1-4, with D perhaps matching TRBD1 (5 bases). Germline loops: CDR1 SGHAT, CDR2 FQNNGV. This CDR3 contains 16 residues. Trimming left V 0 bases short and J 0 bases short, with 8 bases between. CDR3 sequence: CASSLDPGATNEKLFF. CDR3 DNA: TGTGCCAGCAGCTTAGATCCGGGGGCAACTAATGAAAAACTGTTTTTT.

This clone has only a few counts. The CDR3 is CATGTGGVGRPQHF. The CDR3 DNA sequence: TGTGCCACCGGGACAGGGGGCGTGGGGAGGCCCCAGCATTTT. This chain uses TRBV24-1 with TRBJ1-5; TRBD1 aligns across 12 bases. The germline V gene has CDR1 KGHDR and CDR2 SFDVKD. This CDR3 spans 14 amino acids. Trimming cost V 9 bases and J 9 bases; bases outside gene matches: 8.

Only one count was recorded for this clone. The CDR3 region is CASSLTRTDTQYF. The CDR3 region has the DNA TGTGCCAGCAGCCTGACTAGGACAGATACGCAGTATTTT. The V gene is TRBV6-2 or TRBV6-3, the J gene TRBJ2-3, with D perhaps TRBD2 (6 bases). Trimming stripped 6 bases from V and 3 bases from J, with 10 bases between. This CDR3 comprises 13 residues. The germline gives CDR1 MNHEY, CDR2 SVGEGT.

The sample holds one count of this clone. The rearrangement joins TRBV2 to TRBJ2-4, with 7 positions matching TRBD2. The V gene's germline CDR1 is SNHLY and CDR2 FYNNEI. V lost 4 bases to trimming and J lost 0 bases; unmatched junction nucleotides: 9. This CDR3 is built from 17 residues. CDR3 amino acids: CASSGAGREKAKNIQYF. DNA for the CDR3: TGTGCCAGCAGTGGAGCAGGGAGGGAAAAAGCCAAAAACATTCAGTACTTC.

CDR3 residues: CASSRNRGTNEKLFF. The CDR3 DNA follows: TGTGCCAGTAGTAGAAACAGGGGCACTAATGAAAAACTGTTTTTT. The rearrangement links TRBV19 to TRBJ1-4; TRBD1 matches 7 bases. Germline V lookup: CDR1 LNHDA, CDR2 SQIVND (reference sequence). The CDR3 totals 15 residues. J lost 2 bases, V lost 4 bases, and 4 bases had no gene match.

The rearrangement joins TRBV18 to TRBJ1-1; D perhaps matches TRBD1 (6 bases). Trimming took off 2 bases at V and 1 base at J, with 11 bases between the two ends. The CDR3 spans 15 residues. In germline, CDR1 is KGHSH, CDR2 LQKENI. CDR3 DNA: TGTGCCAGCTCACCAGACCCGACAGGGAACACTGAAGCTTTCTTT. Protein product: CASSPDPTGNTEAFF.

The chain couples TRBV7-8 to TRBJ2-6; D gene ambiguous. The CDR3 is 17 residues long. Germline values: CDR1 SGHVS, CDR2 FQNEAQ. Deletions cut 5 bases from V and 0 bases from J, with 14 bases between. The CDR3 spells CASSQTQILSGANVLTF. CDR3 in DNA: TGTGCCAGCAGCCAGACACAGATTCTCTCTGGGGCCAACGTCCTGACTTTC. The full variable domain, rest sourced from reference TRBV7-8 and TRBJ2-6, is GAGVSQSPRYKVAKRGQDVALRCDPISGHVSLFWYQQALGQGPEFLTYFQNEAQLDKSGLPSDRFFAERPEGSVSTLKIQRTQQEDSAVYLCASSQTQILSGANVLTFGAGSRLTVL.

This clone has a single count. This sequence joins TRBV18 and TRBJ1-1; 7 positions agree with TRBD1. This CDR3 region has 15 residues. CDR1 is KGHSH and CDR2 is LQKENI in the germline V gene. Trimming at V came to 3 bases and at J to 0 bases, leaving 4 bases not matched to a gene. CDR3 sequence reads: CASSPMTGMNTEAFF. CDR3 sequence (DNA): TGTGCCAGCTCACCGATGACAGGGATGAACACTGAAGCTTTCTTT.

This clone has more than one count but fewer than ten. The same CDR3 arises from other DNA sequences in this sample as well. The rearrangement uses TRBV27 and TRBJ2-3, with TRBD1 matching 10 bases. The CDR3 extends over 15 amino acids. From germline, CDR1 is MNHEY and CDR2 SMNVEV (reference sequence). Unmatched junction bases numbered 4, after V lost 4 bases and J lost 3 bases. The CDR3 region has the DNA TGTGCCAGCAGTTCCCGGACAGGGGGTACAGATACGCAGTATTTT. As protein: CASSSRTGGTDTQYF.

The rearrangement uses TRBV5-4 and TRBJ1-1; TRBD1 aligns across 10 bases. The germline V gene encodes CDR1 SGHNT and CDR2 YYREEE (reference sequence). The V segment lost 4 bases and the J segment 4 bases; nucleotides outside the gene matches: 7. The CDR3 runs 15 residues. CDR3 coding DNA: TGTGCCAGCAGCCCAGACAGGGGGCTAGTCACTGAAGCTTTCTTT. This translates into CASSPDRGLVTEAFF.

This clone appeared once. The V gene is TRBV28, the J gene TRBJ1-2, with a possible D match to TRBD1 (6 bases). CDR3 length equals 13 residues. The V gene's germline CDR1 is MDHEN and CDR2 SYDVKM. The ends were cut back, 4 bases at V and 5 bases at J, with 11 bases in the middle. CDR3 loop: CASSSQGPYGYTF. The CDR3 DNA is TGTGCCAGCAGTTCGCAGGGGCCTTATGGCTACACCTTC.

The gene calls are TRBV7-9 and TRBJ2-5; 9 bases match TRBD1. The germline V gene encodes CDR1 SEHNR and CDR2 FQNEAQ (reference sequence). This CDR3 spans 13 amino acids. V trimming: 8 bases; J trimming: 5 bases; junction bases outside the gene matches: 6. The CDR3 reads CASVQGAGETQYF. For the CDR3, the DNA is TGTGCCAGCGTACAGGGGGCAGGCGAGACCCAGTACTTC.

The chain employs TRBV7-2 and TRBJ2-1; TRBD2 matches 10 bases. The V and J ends lost 5 bases and 5 bases, in that order; junction bases with no gene match: 6. Germline lookup yields CDR1 SGHTA and CDR2 FQGNSA. This CDR3 contains 15 residues. CDR3 DNA sequence: TGTGCCAGCAGCAAACGACTAGCGGGTAACAATGAGCAGTTCTTC. It is translated as CASSKRLAGNNEQFF.